This T cell receptor (beta chain) was identified in a study of cytomegalovirus exposure and HLA in healthy donors. It was with 60 Vbeta and 13 Jbeta primers that the PCR ran. Some clones are missing from TCRdb's copy, which holds only in-frame ones; the method was immunoSEQ multiplex PCR. Altogether 150,000 to 200,000 clones are present, about 80% being singletons, with the ten largest covering over 12%. This clone occurred a few times. Its antigen remains unknown. Study conclusions and caveats: Association with HLA alleles at 0.05 false discovery rate was found for about 17,000 TCR beta sequences in a later analysis. Within a later analysis, the majority of CMV-associated TCR beta chains appeared HLA-restricted.

The receptor comes from a man aged 50 to 60 in good health and CMV-seropositive. The sequenced sample consisted of PBMCs.

This chain's CDR3 is CASSRNAARNTGELFF. DNA for the CDR3: TGTGCCAGCAGCCGCAACGCAGCGCGGAACACCGGGGAGCTGTTTTTT. The chain uses TRBV27 and TRBJ2-2; D unclear. V was cut by 6 bases and J by 1 base, with 15 bases left in between. CDR1 and CDR2 from the germline V gene are MNHEY and SMNVEV (reference sequence). This CDR3 has 16 residues.